This TCR beta chain came from a study of T cell clones after liver transplantation (dated by TCRdb to between 2019 and 2020). In terms of the full investigation: ITN030ST, the source of the samples, was a randomized trial that attempted immunosuppression withdrawal within 2 years of liver transplantation. No induction therapy was given to the subjects, and standard immunosuppression was administered until randomization at 12-24 months post-transplant. As an antigen-independent comparator for donor-reactive sequences, third party-reactive TCRbeta sequences were also identified from pre-transplant MLRs. A cohort of 8 liver transplant recipients was studied, of whom 3 were classified as tolerant and 5 as non-tolerant. Tolerance was defined as complete withdrawal of immunosuppression for at least one year without a rise in liver enzymes beyond twice the upper limit of normal. Three of the eight recipients were HCV-positive; the others were transplanted for non-autoimmune, non-viral indications. After a pre-transplant mixed lymphocyte reaction, TCRbeta sequencing was used to pinpoint donor-reactive T cell clones, which were subsequently tracked in post-transplant blood. Blood samples were collected pre-transplant, pre-randomization before withdrawal, and post-randomization after either complete withdrawal or failed withdrawal. The study at large found these results: In two subjects, low numbers of available donor cells limited the measurable donor-reactive repertoire. In most of the 8 subjects, regardless of tolerance or HCV status, circulating donor-reactive CD4 TCRbeta sequences dropped significantly post-transplant. The decline in donor-reactive sequences exceeded the decline in third party-reactive sequences, suggesting partial antigen-specific deletion that was unrelated to withdrawal success. The conclusions were preliminary, being limited by small, heterogeneous patient numbers and by non-standardized post-transplant time points. Without allograft tissue specimens, donor-reactive T cells may have migrated into the graft rather than being deleted. After accounting for repertoire turnover, donor-reactive detection was significantly reduced in 7 of 8 subjects for CD4 and 8 of 8 for CD8.

The germline V gene provides CDR1 SGHVS and CDR2 FNYEAQ. The CDR3 spans 14 residues, from the cysteine through the phenylalanine. Here the CDR3 DNA is all that survives: 42 bases in frame from base 1. V and J are trimmed by 5 bases and 5 bases, and the gene matches miss 7 bases of the junction. Using immunoSEQ, frozen genomic DNA was subjected to high-throughput TCRbeta CDR3 sequencing, a process that included PCR amplification, mapping, bias correction and internal controls. In the source study's methods: Only productive rearrangements were retained, and each unique TCRbeta sequence was defined by its CDR3 nucleotide sequence together with its V and J gene. For classification of a sequence as donor-reactive, at least 5-fold expansion in CFSE-low cells relative to unstimulated pre-transplant cells and a frequency of at least 0.01% were required. Minimum frequency thresholds were set for each subject on the basis of the unstimulated sample with the lowest template count, so that a detection power of at least 90% was ensured. Jensen-Shannon divergence between the top 1000 TCRbeta sequences post-transplant and pre-transplant was used to measure repertoire turnover. Two-sided Fisher's exact tests were used to test for changes in the detection of donor-reactive sequences. The source is immuneACCESS, and TCRdb retained only in-frame sequences with V and J called. Part of the clones is not carried over; for the studies checked, unresolved V genes explain less than half of this, and the remainder is unexplained. V and J calls and clone size come straight from that table; D and trimming were deduced from the DNA. Here the sample has more than 100,000 clones; about 88% occur a single time. The ten largest clones add up to less than 3% of the sample.

Unstimulated PBMCs, after thawing, were stained for CD3, CD4 and CD8 and then FACS-sorted into CD3+CD4+ and CD3+CD8+ populations. All 8 studied subjects were randomized to immunosuppression withdrawal. The Qiagen DNeasy Blood and Tissue Kit was used for genomic DNA isolation. In the case of this clone: The antigen it recognizes is unknown. No base quality information exists; no much larger clone differs at one position.

The clonotype comes from a human patient who received a liver transplant. After a transplant, the graft donor may have provided part of the T cells. The rearranged chain carries TRBV7-6 and TRBJ1-2; 8 bases in the middle match TRBD1. The sequencing here drew on CD4+ T cells from blood, taken approximately 43 months after liver transplant. DNA sequence: TGTGCCAGCAGCCCCCGGACAGGGCTGTATGGCTACACCTTC. This translates into CASSPRTGLYGYTF.